This T cell receptor beta chain was recorded in a study of tumor T cells in aggressive B-cell lymphoma. The germline V gene encodes CDR1 MDHEN and CDR2 SYDVKM. The germline V and J ends were trimmed by 5 bases and 8 bases, with 22 bases remaining between them. The CDR3 is made up of 17 amino acids. The table came from immunoSEQ multiplex PCR; TCRdb's copy has only in-frame clones and leaves some out. In the table there are around 6,600 clones, approximately 86% of which are singletons. The sequenced material came from tumor tissue. This chain joins TRBV28 and TRBJ1-6; no reliable D call. The TCR originated in an adult with diffuse large B cell lymphoma. Some clones in this sample may be carry-over from other donors' samples. CDR3: CASSQYARWGADSPLHF. CDR3 bases: TGTGCCAGCAGTCAATACGCCCGTTGGGGAGCTGATTCACCCCTCCACTTT.